Listed below are T cell receptor beta chains from one sample, sequenced in a study of tumor-infiltrating lymphocytes in primary liver carcinoma. TCRdb called the multiplex PCR reads again in MiXCR, with one record for every CDR3 protein. The sample includes some 110,000 distinct CDR3 sequences, roughly 80% seen only once; the top ten take approximately 18%. Sequencing was performed on liver tumor tissue from sampling region 3. These receptor sequences come from a middle-aged man with primary liver carcinoma and hepatitis B virus infection. Each CDR3 is given with its conserved first and last residue. A D gene is named only where the DNA matches it firmly. Clone size, where shown, is once, few, many, or a class for clones that have expanded.

J gene: TRBJ1-2
D gene: TRBD1
V gene: TRBV30
clone size: many
CDR3 protein: CACPGWTGSVDGYTF
CDR3 DNA: TGTGCCTGCCCCGGCTGGACAGGGTCGGTGGATGGCTACACCTTC

J gene: TRBJ2-3
D gene: TRBD2
V gene: TRBV5-4
clone size: many
CDR3 protein: CASSFPGPSGGDTQYF
CDR3 DNA: TGTGCCAGCAGCTTTCCGGGACCCTCGGGGGGAGATACGCAGTATTTT

J gene: TRBJ2-3
D gene: -
V gene: TRBV14
clone size: once
CDR3 protein: CASSRRKSGTGTDTQYF
CDR3 DNA: TGTGCCAGCAGCCGACGAAAATCCGGGACTGGGACAGATACGCAGTATTTT

J gene: TRBJ2-2
D gene: -
V gene: TRBV6-6
clone size: -
CDR3 protein: CASTTGGANAGELFF
CDR3 DNA: TGTGCCAGCACTACAGGGGGGGCGAACGCCGGGGAGTTGTTTTTT

J gene: TRBJ2-1
D gene: -
V gene: TRBV11-2
clone size: -
CDR3 protein: CTSRLLQGWGEQFF
CDR3 DNA: TGTACCAGCAGATTGCTGCAGGGGTGGGGTGAGCAGTTCTTC

J gene: TRBJ1-5
D gene: TRBD1
V gene: TRBV6-6
clone size: -
CDR3 protein: CVSSYGQGDGQLQHF
CDR3 DNA: TGTGTCAGCAGTTACGGACAGGGGGACGGTCAGCTCCAGCATTTT

J gene: TRBJ2-1
D gene: -
V gene: TRBV29-1
clone size: -
CDR3 protein: CSVEFGNREYEQFF
CDR3 DNA: TGCAGCGTTGAGTTTGGTAACAGGGAGTACGAGCAGTTCTTC

J gene: TRBJ1-5
D gene: -
V gene: TRBV6-2/TRBV6-3
clone size: once
CDR3 protein: CASALTRGHNQPQHF
CDR3 DNA: TGTGCCAGCGCCCTCACGCGGGGTCACAATCAGCCCCAGCATTTT

J gene: TRBJ2-2
D gene: -
V gene: TRBV6-5
clone size: -
CDR3 protein: CARSWDAGELLF
CDR3 DNA: TGTGCCAGGAGCTGGGACGCCGGGGAGCTGCTTTTT

J gene: TRBJ2-2
D gene: TRBD2
V gene: TRBV2
clone size: -
CDR3 protein: CASSPTVSNSGELFF
CDR3 DNA: TGTGCCAGCAGCCCGACAGTCTCGAACAGCGGGGAGCTGTTCTTT

J gene: TRBJ2-2
D gene: TRBD2
V gene: TRBV6-5
clone size: medium-sized
CDR3 protein: CASSNGGTGFRELFF
CDR3 DNA: TGTGCCAGCAGTAACGGGGGGACGGGGTTTAGGGAGCTGTTTTTT

J gene: TRBJ2-1
D gene: TRBD2
V gene: TRBV6-2/TRBV6-3
clone size: -
CDR3 protein: CATSLASGTLNEQFF
CDR3 DNA: TGTGCCACCAGTCTAGCTAGCGGGACTTTAAATGAGCAGTTCTTC

J gene: TRBJ2-7
D gene: -
V gene: TRBV28
clone size: -
CDR3 protein: CASSLTCGSSYELYF
CDR3 DNA: TGTGCCAGCAGCCTGACTTGCGGAAGCTCCTACGAGCTGTACTTC

J gene: TRBJ2-7
D gene: -
V gene: TRBV4-1
clone size: -
CDR3 protein: CASSRGGTAIPYEQYF
CDR3 DNA: TGCGCTAGCAGCCGCGGAGGAACAGCTATCCCCTACGAGCAGTACTTC

J gene: TRBJ1-1
D gene: -
V gene: TRBV29-1
clone size: -
CDR3 protein: CSGRRGWEDTETFF
CDR3 DNA: TGCAGCGGCCGCCGGGGGTGGGAGGACACTGAAACTTTCTTT

J gene: TRBJ2-2
D gene: -
V gene: TRBV12-3/TRBV12-4
clone size: -
CDR3 protein: CVSSPWTALDTGELFF
CDR3 DNA: TGTGTCAGCAGCCCATGGACAGCCCTTGACACCGGGGAGCTCTTTTTT

J gene: TRBJ2-7
D gene: TRBD1
V gene: TRBV5-4
clone size: -
CDR3 protein: CASSPIGTGMNEQHF
CDR3 DNA: TGTGCCAGCAGCCCAATCGGGACAGGGATGAACGAGCAGCACTTC

J gene: TRBJ1-4
D gene: -
V gene: TRBV7-9
clone size: -
CDR3 protein: CASSLDRGRETNEKLFF
CDR3 DNA: TGTGCCAGCAGCTTAGACAGAGGGCGTGAGACTAATGAAAAACTGTTTTTT

J gene: TRBJ2-2
D gene: -
V gene: TRBV4-2
clone size: -
CDR3 protein: CASNQLTYHTGELFF
CDR3 DNA: TGTGCCAGCAACCAGTTGACATACCACACCGGGGAGCTGTTTTTT

J gene: TRBJ2-2
D gene: -
V gene: TRBV12-3/TRBV12-4
clone size: -
CDR3 protein: CASSSGQRRAVRELFF
CDR3 DNA: TGTGCCAGCAGTTCAGGGCAGAGGAGAGCGGTCAGGGAGCTATTTTTT

J gene: TRBJ2-1
D gene: TRBD2
V gene: TRBV7-8
clone size: few
CDR3 protein: CTSSLVGRGEQFF
CDR3 DNA: TGTACTAGCAGCTTAGTCGGGAGGGGAGAGCAGTTCTTC

J gene: TRBJ2-2
D gene: -
V gene: TRBV5-5
clone size: -
CDR3 protein: CASSMLAGGGDLFF
CDR3 DNA: TGTGCCAGCAGCATGCTAGCTGGCGGTGGGGACCTGTTTTTT

J gene: TRBJ2-2
D gene: -
V gene: TRBV6-1
clone size: -
CDR3 protein: CASSIEVGAPGELSF
CDR3 DNA: TGTGCCAGCAGTATTGAGGTTGGGGCCCCCGGGGAGCTGTCTTTT

J gene: TRBJ2-7
D gene: -
V gene: TRBV6-2/TRBV6-3
clone size: -
CDR3 protein: CAIGKWGQSGSYEQYF
CDR3 DNA: TGTGCCATCGGGAAATGGGGCCAATCTGGGTCCTACGAGCAGTACTTC

J gene: TRBJ2-1
D gene: -
V gene: TRBV28
clone size: -
CDR3 protein: CASRPSGRSCNEQFF
CDR3 DNA: TGTGCCAGCAGGCCCAGCGGCCGCTCTTGCAATGAGCAGTTCTTC

J gene: TRBJ1-1
D gene: TRBD1
V gene: TRBV4-1
clone size: few
CDR3 protein: CASSHPGQLNTEVFF
CDR3 DNA: TGCGCCAGTAGCCACCCGGGACAGTTGAACACTGAAGTTTTCTTT

J gene: TRBJ2-3
D gene: -
V gene: TRBV11-1
clone size: once
CDR3 protein: CASSSGGGSVGARADTQYF
CDR3 DNA: TGTGCCAGCAGCTCTGGGGGAGGCTCTGTTGGAGCCCGCGCGGATACACAGTATTTT

J gene: TRBJ2-1
D gene: TRBD2
V gene: TRBV6-1
clone size: -
CDR3 protein: CASSDHPGTSGNEQLF
CDR3 DNA: TGTGCCAGCAGTGACCACCCCGGGACTAGTGGCAATGAGCAGCTCTTC

J gene: TRBJ1-1
D gene: -
V gene: TRBV28
clone size: -
CDR3 protein: CASSIVGENTEAFF
CDR3 DNA: TGCGCCAGCAGCATAGTGGGGGAGAACACTGAAGCTTTCTTT

J gene: TRBJ2-3
D gene: -
V gene: TRBV29-1
clone size: -
CDR3 protein: CRVEGGAGITDRQYF
CDR3 DNA: TGCAGAGTTGAGGGCGGGGCCGGCATCACAGATAGACAGTATTTT

J gene: TRBJ2-5
D gene: TRBD2
V gene: TRBV20-1
clone size: -
CDR3 protein: CSALSVSGGVGEIQYF
CDR3 DNA: TGCAGTGCCCTAAGTGTCAGCGGGGGAGTAGGGGAGATCCAGTACTTC

J gene: TRBJ2-1
D gene: TRBD2
V gene: TRBV5-4
clone size: -
CDR3 protein: CASSWASGRANKQFF
CDR3 DNA: TGTGCCAGCAGCTGGGCTAGCGGGAGGGCCAATAAGCAATTCTTC

J gene: TRBJ1-5
D gene: -
V gene: TRBV12-3/TRBV12-4
clone size: -
CDR3 protein: CASSSPGHDSDQPQHF
CDR3 DNA: TGTGCCAGCAGTTCTCCGGGACACGATAGCGATCAGCCCCAGCATTTT

J gene: TRBJ1-1
D gene: TRBD1
V gene: TRBV7-2
clone size: few
CDR3 protein: CASSLPGQENTEAFF
CDR3 DNA: TGTGCCAGCAGCTTGCCGGGACAGGAGAACACTGAAGCTTTCTTT

J gene: TRBJ2-5
D gene: -
V gene: TRBV5-5
clone size: -
CDR3 protein: CASSLELGPRETQYF
CDR3 DNA: TGTGCCAGCAGCTTGGAATTAGGTCCTAGGGAGACCCAGTACTTC

J gene: TRBJ2-1
D gene: TRBD2
V gene: TRBV5-1
clone size: many
CDR3 protein: CASSLTAGGSNEQFF
CDR3 DNA: TGCGCCAGCAGCTTGACGGCGGGAGGGAGCAATGAGCAGTTCTTC

J gene: TRBJ2-3
D gene: TRBD1
V gene: TRBV6-5
clone size: many
CDR3 protein: CASSRTGGTDTQYF
CDR3 DNA: TGTGCCAGCAGTCGGACAGGGGGCACAGATACGCAGTATTTT

J gene: TRBJ2-1
D gene: TRBD2
V gene: TRBV28
clone size: many
CDR3 protein: CASSPAGLADPPLF
CDR3 DNA: TGTGCCAGCAGTCCAGCGGGACTAGCGGATCCCCCCCTCTTC

J gene: TRBJ2-3
D gene: -
V gene: TRBV5-1
clone size: -
CDR3 protein: CAGSHIRTNTDMQYF
CDR3 DNA: TGCGCCGGCAGCCACATCCGGACTAACACAGATATGCAGTATTTT

J gene: TRBJ1-5
D gene: TRBD1
V gene: TRBV11-2
clone size: -
CDR3 protein: CASSLGTDQPQQF
CDR3 DNA: TGTGCCAGTAGCTTAGGGACAGATCAGCCCCAGCAGTTT

J gene: TRBJ2-5
D gene: -
V gene: TRBV5-4
clone size: -
CDR3 protein: CASSLNGDGQETHYF
CDR3 DNA: TGTGCCAGCAGCTTGAACGGGGACGGTCAGGAGACCCATTACTTC

J gene: TRBJ2-3
D gene: TRBD2
V gene: TRBV6-5
clone size: -
CDR3 protein: CDSNPGLAGTDTQYF
CDR3 DNA: TGTGACAGCAACCCAGGACTAGCTGGAACAGATACGCAATATTTT

J gene: TRBJ2-2
D gene: -
V gene: TRBV6-2/TRBV6-3
clone size: -
CDR3 protein: CASSDIGIRLTNTGELFF
CDR3 DNA: TGTGCAAGCAGCGACATAGGGATTCGACTAACCAACACCGGGGAGCTGTTTTTT

J gene: TRBJ2-1
D gene: -
V gene: TRBV11-1
clone size: -
CDR3 protein: CASTRRVGGEQFF
CDR3 DNA: TGTGCCAGCACGCGACGGGTTGGGGGTGAACAGTTTTTC

J gene: TRBJ1-5
D gene: -
V gene: TRBV29-1
clone size: -
CDR3 protein: CSGVGQINQPRHF
CDR3 DNA: TGCAGCGGTGTCGGACAGATTAATCAGCCCCGGCATTTT

J gene: TRBJ2-1
D gene: -
V gene: TRBV11-2
clone size: -
CDR3 protein: CASSLILLSYNVQFF
CDR3 DNA: TGTGCCAGCAGCTTAATCCTCCTCTCCTACAATGTGCAGTTCTTC

J gene: TRBJ2-1
D gene: -
V gene: TRBV7-6
clone size: -
CDR3 protein: CASSLGGEGGEQFF
CDR3 DNA: TGTGCCAGCAGCTTAGGGGGAGAGGGAGGTGAGCAGTTCTTC

J gene: TRBJ1-5
D gene: -
V gene: TRBV6-5
clone size: -
CDR3 protein: CASGDGINQSQHF
CDR3 DNA: TGTGCCAGCGGGGACGGTATCAATCAGTCCCAGCATTTT

J gene: TRBJ2-4
D gene: TRBD2
V gene: TRBV11-1
clone size: -
CDR3 protein: CASSFPGTSGFKHIQYF
CDR3 DNA: TGTGCCAGCAGCTTTCCCGGGACTAGCGGGTTCAAACATATTCAGTACTTC

J gene: TRBJ2-7
D gene: -
V gene: TRBV12-3/TRBV12-4
clone size: few
CDR3 protein: CASSPIPNEQYF
CDR3 DNA: TGTGCCAGCAGTCCCATCCCGAACGAGCAGTACTTC

J gene: TRBJ2-1
D gene: TRBD2
V gene: TRBV5-1
clone size: few
CDR3 protein: CASTKGGGYNEQFF
CDR3 DNA: TGCGCCAGCACGAAAGGCGGGGGGTACAATGAGCAGTTCTTC